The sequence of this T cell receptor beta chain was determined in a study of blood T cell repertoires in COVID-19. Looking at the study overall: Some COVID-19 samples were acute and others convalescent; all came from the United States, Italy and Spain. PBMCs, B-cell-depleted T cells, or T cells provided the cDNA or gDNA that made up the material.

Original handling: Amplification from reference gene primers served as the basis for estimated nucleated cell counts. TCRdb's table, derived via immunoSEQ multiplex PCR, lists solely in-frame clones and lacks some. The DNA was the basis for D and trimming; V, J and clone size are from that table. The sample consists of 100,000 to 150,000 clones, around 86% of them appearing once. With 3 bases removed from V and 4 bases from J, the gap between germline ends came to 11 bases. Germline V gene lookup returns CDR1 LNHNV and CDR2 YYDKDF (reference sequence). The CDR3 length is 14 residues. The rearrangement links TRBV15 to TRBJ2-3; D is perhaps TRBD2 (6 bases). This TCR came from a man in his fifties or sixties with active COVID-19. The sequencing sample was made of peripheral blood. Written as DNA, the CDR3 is TGTGCCACCAGCAGCGGCGGGGTATCAGATACGCAGTATTTT. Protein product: CATSSGGVSDTQYF.